The T cell receptor beta chain under discussion was sequenced for a study of response to subunit inactivated influenza vaccine. TCRdb re-analysed the RT-PCR reads in MiXCR, keeping a single row per CDR3 protein. The profile shows about 650,000 distinct CDR3 sequences, 13% to 15% of them singletons. The V gene's germline CDR1 is SGHVS and CDR2 FQNEAQ. The CDR3 totals 14 residues. The germline V and J ends were trimmed by 5 bases and 4 bases, with 15 bases remaining between them. The V and J genes are TRBV7-8 and TRBJ2-7, with D unresolved. This TCR derives from a man aged 50 to 60 who received an inactivated influenza vaccine. Sequenced here: PBMCs from blood, sampled 14 to 15 days before vaccination. Here the CDR3 reads CASSREVGSYEQYF. The CDR3 nucleotides are TGTGCCAGCAGCAGAGAGGTGGGGTCGTACGAGCAGTACTTC.